Listed here is a single T cell receptor (beta chain). The antigen is not known. The sample belongs to a study of glioma-infiltrating T cells. Findings and caveats of the study: Gliomas, especially low-grade, showed above-expected tissue-blood divergence; non-neoplastic patients showed below. Tissue and blood shared very few CDR3 sequences.

CDR1 and CDR2 (germline): SNHLY, FYNNEI. The CDR3 totals 12 residues. The V segment lost 7 bases and the J segment 3 bases; nucleotides outside the gene matches: 3. Amplification of TCR alpha and beta CDR3 regions from RNA used iRepertoire nested multiplex PCR. Tissue mRNA or PBMC total RNA, roughly 100-400 ng, went into one-step reverse transcription and amplification. TCRdb used MiXCR to reprocess the multiplex PCR reads, holding one entry per CDR3 protein. The sample yields around 180,000 distinct CDR3 sequences, around 40% seen once. The J gene is TRBJ2-7, the V gene TRBV2, with TRBD1 identical over 7 bases. This clonotype was obtained from a human donor with low-grade glioma or glioblastoma, undergoing nonglioma brain surgery, or in good health (not recorded which). The sequencing sample was made of glioma tissue, nonneoplastic brain tissue, or PBMCs (not recorded which). Written as DNA, the CDR3 is TGTGCCAGCACCCGGGACAGCTACGAGCAGTACTTC. Amino acid sequence: CASTRDSYEQYF.